This T cell receptor beta chain was sequenced in a study of CD8+ T cells in alopecia areata listed by TCRdb under 2018. Background for the entire study: Female C3H/HeJ recipients, about 6-11 weeks old, were grafted with skin from C3H/HeJ donors with spontaneous alopecia (roughly 6-12 months old). In both human patients and the C3H/HeJ mouse model, the study applied high-throughput TCRbeta sequencing to look at T cell clonal expansion in alopecia areata. In humans, TCRbeta sequencing was performed on scalp tissue and on sorted CD4+ and CD8+ peripheral blood T cells from healthy controls and from patients with patchy or totalis/universalis alopecia areata. Scalp clonality was compared across normal scalp (n=4), patchy alopecia areata scalp (n=8), and alopecia totalis/universalis scalp (n=8). RNA came from the PAXgene miRNA kit for fixed scalp, the miRNeasy kit for PBMCs, and the RNeasy kit for mouse skin. TCRbeta CDR3 regions were amplified by immunoSEQ multiplex PCR using 35 Vbeta forward and 13 Jbeta reverse primers. Findings and caveats that apply to the study as a whole: Compared with mice, TCR sequences shared between patients were less clear, possibly partly because of HLA diversity across the patient population. Compared with normal scalp, lesional scalp, particularly in alopecia totalis/universalis, had higher clonality and more expanded CD8+ clones, which suggests antigenic drive. Unlike mouse skin, which is dominated by gammadelta T cells, normal human skin has resident alphabeta T cells that are also sequenced, and this complicates analysis of the scalp TCR repertoire.

Libraries were prepared through the immunoSEQ multiplex PCR assay. RNA was extracted from all samples and reverse transcribed into cDNA as template for TCR sequencing. First-strand cDNA was synthesized using SuperScript III with a 2:1 mix of oligo-dT and random hexamers. Amplification bias was assessed with a synthetic immune receptor repertoire, and residual bias was removed computationally. Sequencing of the libraries was done on Illumina HiSeq using 60 bp reads that spanned the CDR3 and were read from J toward V. As for the original processing: Raw reads were preprocessed to remove errors, and CDR3 was defined according to IMGT conventions as the region from the conserved cysteine to phenylalanine. Clonality was calculated as 1 minus Shannon entropy normalized by log2 of the number of productive unique TCRs. Whether each scalp clone was CD4 or CD8 was inferred by checking scalp TCRbeta sequences against the CD4 and CD8 repertoires from sorted blood. What TCRdb holds here is the immuneACCESS table cut down to in-frame rearrangements. Part of the clones is not present; checked against another copy, under half of the missing clones reflect an unresolved V gene, and the others are unexplained. V and J calls and clone size come straight from that table; D and trimming were deduced from the DNA. This sample shows about 120,000 clones, and none of them turns up only once. Roughly a fifth of the sample is in the top ten clones.

The table lists this clone with a few counts. Its specific antigen is unknown. Gene labels and germline sequences for this entry follow the mouse. The read comes to an end 4 residues before the CDR3 does, leaving the germline J gene to fill in the end. Taken from cysteine to phenylalanine, the CDR3 has 14 residues. The CDR3 was read in part: 30 bases, with the frame set at base 1. Per the germline V gene, NNHDY is the CDR1 and SYVADS is the CDR2. At the junction V is shortened by 0 bases and J by 1 base, with 6 bases in between. Recombination linked TRBV13-3 to TRBJ2-5; no D gene is confidently identified. This TCR came from a C3H/HeJ mouse with alopecia areata. Mice of this strain bear MHC haplotype H2-k. The material sequenced was lesional skin. Here the CDR3 is given as CASSDATYQDTQYF. The covered CDR3 bases are TGTGCCAGCAGTGATGCTACATACCAAGAC.